The 27 T cell receptor beta chains below come from one sample, sequenced in a study of T cells expressing NK-cell markers. TCRdb reprocessed the 5' RACE reads, keeping one entry per CDR3 protein, no DNA. The repertoire table contains roughly 180,000 distinct CDR3 sequences. The material sequenced was blood T cells: a sorted CD56 or NKG2C T cell subset, CD4+ or CD8+ T cells, or bulk PBMC T cells (not recorded which). These receptors came from a man between 18 and 69 years old in good health.

The chain has TRBV13 and TRBJ2-1; the TCRdb D gene call, TRBD1, has no DNA to confirm it. The germline gives CDR1 PRHDT, CDR2 FYEKMQ (reference sequence). CDR3 size: 15 residues. The chain's CDR3 is CASSPAGERGNEQFF.

The chain is built from TRBV7-9 and TRBJ2-5; TCRdb's assignment of TRBD2 cannot be checked, as there is no DNA. This CDR3 has 17 residues. Germline-derived CDR1 and CDR2 are SEHNR and FQNEAQ (reference sequence). CDR3 residues: CASSAPSGGAGRETQYF. The full variable domain, its missing parts supplied by reference TRBV7-9 and TRBJ2-5, is DTGVSQNPRHKITKRGQNVTFRCDPISEHNRLYWYRQTLGQGPEFLTYFQNEAQLEKSRLLSDRFSAERPKGSFSTLEIQRTEQGDSAMYLCASSAPSGGAGRETQYFGPGTRLLVL.

The chain is built from TRBV20-1 and TRBJ2-3; TCRdb selects TRBD2, and the lack of DNA leaves this call unchecked. This CDR3 region has 16 residues. Per germline, CDR1 DFQATT and CDR2 SNEGSKA (reference sequence). CDR3 in amino acids: CSARVRSYLRADTQYF.

The V and J genes are TRBV24-1 and TRBJ2-1; TCRdb's D gene call, TRBD1, goes unchecked for lack of DNA. This CDR3 has 16 amino acids. Germline loops: CDR1 KGHDR, CDR2 SFDVKD. The CDR3 loop reads CATSDHGGVAGYEQFF.

The gene calls are TRBV5-6 and TRBJ2-2; there is no DNA to check the TCRdb D call of TRBD2. Looked up from germline, CDR1 is SGHDT and CDR2 is YYEEEE. This CDR3 spans 20 amino acids. CDR3 amino acids: CASSAEPGLADHDVTGELFF. The entire variable domain, with the rest obtained from reference TRBV5-6 and TRBJ2-2, is as follows: DAGVTQSPTHLIKTRGQQVTLRCSPKSGHDTVSWYQQALGQGPQFIFQYYEEEERQRGNFPDRFSGHQFPNYSSELNVNALLLGDSALYLCASSAEPGLADHDVTGELFFGEGSRLTVL.

V is TRBV2 and J is TRBJ2-3; absent DNA, TCRdb's TRBD1 call cannot be checked. The CDR3 length is 14 residues. Germline loops: CDR1 SNHLY, CDR2 FYNNEI. The CDR3 spells CASSAVGGADTQYF.

The rearrangement links TRBV6-1 to TRBJ2-3. In germline, CDR1 is MNHNS, CDR2 SASEGT. The CDR3 covers 14 residues. The CDR3 loop reads CASSQLRSTDTQYF.

The chain combines TRBV9 with TRBJ2-3. This CDR3 spans 14 amino acids. From germline, CDR1 is SGDLS and CDR2 YYNGEE. This CDR3 is CASSVGLESDTQYF.

CDR3 protein: CASCSQGLDEQYF. The J gene is TRBJ2-7, the V gene TRBV7-9; TCRdb selects TRBD2, and the lack of DNA leaves this call unchecked. The CDR3 is 13 amino acids. From germline, CDR1 is SEHNR and CDR2 FQNEAQ (reference sequence).

The V gene is TRBV5-1, the J gene TRBJ2-1. The CDR3 extends over 14 amino acids. Germline CDR1 reads SGHRS; CDR2 reads YFSETQ. The CDR3 loop reads CASSSTERGNEQFF. The entire variable domain, with the rest obtained from reference TRBV5-1 and TRBJ2-1, is as follows: KAGVTQTPRYLIKTRGQQVTLSCSPISGHRSVSWYQQTPGQGLQFLFEYFSETQRNKGNFPGRFSGRQFSNSRSEMNVSTLELGDSALYLCASSSTERGNEQFFGPGTRLTVL.

V usage is TRBV6-2 or TRBV6-3 and J usage is TRBJ1-1; the TCRdb D gene call, TRBD1, has no DNA to confirm it. Germline V gene lookup returns CDR1 MNHEY and CDR2 SVGEGT. This CDR3 comprises 16 residues. The CDR3 reads CASSYSRDRADTEAFF.

This rearrangement joins TRBV12-3 or TRBV12-4 to TRBJ2-1; TCRdb's D gene call, TRBD1, goes unchecked for lack of DNA. This CDR3 comprises 14 residues. The CDR3 spells CASSEGGWYNEQFF.

This chain uses TRBV6-2 or TRBV6-3 with TRBJ2-7; TCRdb's D call, TRBD1, is unchecked because there is no DNA. Germline V gives CDR1 MNHEY, CDR2 SVGEGT. This CDR3 spans 14 amino acids. CDR3 amino acids: CASTKTGDVYEQYF.

The V call is TRBV29-1, the J call TRBJ2-2. The CDR3 contains 13 residues. Germline CDR1 SQVTM, CDR2 ANQGSEA. CDR3 protein: CSVARANTGELFF.

The chain combines TRBV28 with TRBJ2-2; with no DNA, the TCRdb D assignment of TRBD1 cannot be verified. Germline CDR1 MDHEN, CDR2 SYDVKM. This CDR3 region has 16 residues. The CDR3 reads CATEGELHANTGELFF.

The rearrangement joins TRBV11-1 to TRBJ2-7; TCRdb indicates TRBD1, and absent DNA this call remains unverified. The CDR3 extends over 14 amino acids. CDR1 is SGHAT, CDR2 FQDESV, per germline (reference sequence). This chain's CDR3 is CASSPWDRGYEQYF.

The V gene is TRBV7-9, the J gene TRBJ1-1; TCRdb's D gene call, TRBD1, goes unchecked for lack of DNA. CDR1 is SEHNR and CDR2 is FQNEAQ in the germline V gene (reference sequence). This CDR3 is 15 amino acids long. CDR3 sequence: CASSPRVGENTEAFF.

This chain connects TRBV29-1 to TRBJ1-1. CDR3 size: 14 residues. The germline V gene encodes CDR1 SQVTM and CDR2 ANQGSEA. CDR3: CSVEEPDLNTEAFF.

The V and J genes are TRBV28 and TRBJ2-7; TCRdb proposes TRBD1, but this gene call is untestable without DNA. The V gene's germline CDR1 is MDHEN and CDR2 SYDVKM. CDR3 length: 14 amino acids. This CDR3 reads CASSLPGGDYEQYF.

This chain joins TRBV6-2 or TRBV6-3 and TRBJ1-1; TCRdb's D call of TRBD1 is untestable without DNA. The CDR3 is made up of 14 amino acids. Germline CDR1 MNHEY, CDR2 SVGEGT. The CDR3 sequence is CASSPQTENTEAFF.

This chain links TRBV6-1 with TRBJ1-6. This CDR3 is built from 15 residues. The germline V gene has CDR1 MNHNS and CDR2 SASEGT. CDR3: CASMGKSSYNSPLHF.

The chain combines TRBV27 with TRBJ2-4; TCRdb indicates TRBD1, and absent DNA this call remains unverified. In germline, CDR1 is MNHEY, CDR2 SMNVEV (reference sequence). This CDR3 spans 17 amino acids. The CDR3 is CAITGTALGRAKNIQYF.

CDR3 protein: CASTHREGTGELFF. The V and J genes are TRBV5-1 and TRBJ2-2; TCRdb's D call, TRBD1, is unchecked because there is no DNA. The CDR3 contains 14 residues. CDR1 and CDR2 from the germline V gene are SGHRS and YFSETQ.

The chain couples TRBV15 to TRBJ2-7; TCRdb lists TRBD1, though no DNA is available to test this call. Germline CDR1 LNHNV, CDR2 YYDKDF (reference sequence). The CDR3 is made up of 14 amino acids. This chain's CDR3 is CATSPGTGYHEQYF.

The chain couples TRBV9 to TRBJ2-6; without DNA, the TCRdb call of TRBD1 cannot be checked. Looked up from germline, CDR1 is SGDLS and CDR2 is YYNGEE. CDR3 length equals 17 residues. This CDR3 is CASSVEGVISGANVLTF. The full variable domain, with the rest looked up from reference TRBV9 and TRBJ2-6, is DSGVTQTPKHLITATGQRVTLRCSPRSGDLSVYWYQQSLDQGLQFLIQYYNGEERAKGNILERFSAQQFPDLHSELNLSSLELGDSALYFCASSVEGVISGANVLTFGAGSRLTVL.

This chain uses TRBV5-1 with TRBJ2-7; without DNA, the TCRdb call of TRBD1 cannot be checked. The germline CDR1 and CDR2 sequences are SGHRS and YFSETQ. The CDR3 loop spans 16 amino acids. The CDR3 here is CASSPAGDQGYYEQYF.

V is TRBV5-6 and J is TRBJ2-7; absent DNA, TCRdb's TRBD1 call cannot be checked. This CDR3 has 15 amino acids. Germline V lookup: CDR1 SGHDT, CDR2 YYEEEE. Here the CDR3 reads CASSSPTGGTYEQYF.